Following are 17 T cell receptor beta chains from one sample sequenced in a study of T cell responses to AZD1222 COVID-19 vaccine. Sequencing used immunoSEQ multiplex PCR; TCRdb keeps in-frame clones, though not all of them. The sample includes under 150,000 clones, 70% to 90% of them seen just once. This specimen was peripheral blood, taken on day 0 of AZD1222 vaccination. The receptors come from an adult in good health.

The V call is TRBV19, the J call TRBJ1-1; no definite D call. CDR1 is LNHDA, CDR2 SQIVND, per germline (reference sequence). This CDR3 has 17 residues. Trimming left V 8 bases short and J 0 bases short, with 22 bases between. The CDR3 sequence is CASYPYSVSGMNTEAFF. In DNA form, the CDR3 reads TGTGCCAGTTATCCCTATTCCGTCTCCGGGATGAACACTGAAGCTTTCTTT.

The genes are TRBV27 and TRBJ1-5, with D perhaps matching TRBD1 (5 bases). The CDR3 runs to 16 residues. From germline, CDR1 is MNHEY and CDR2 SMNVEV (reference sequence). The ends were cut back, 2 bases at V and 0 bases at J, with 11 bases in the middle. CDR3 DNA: TGTGCCAGCAGTTTAGTCGGGGGGGATAGCAATCAGCCCCAGCATTTT. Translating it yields CASSLVGGDSNQPQHF.

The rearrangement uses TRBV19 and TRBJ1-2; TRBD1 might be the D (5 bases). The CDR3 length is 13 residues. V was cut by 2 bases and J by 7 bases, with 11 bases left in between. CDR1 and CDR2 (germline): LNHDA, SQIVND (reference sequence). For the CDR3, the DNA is TGTGCCAGTAGTATATTCGGGACCTCTGGCTACACCTTC. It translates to CASSIFGTSGYTF.

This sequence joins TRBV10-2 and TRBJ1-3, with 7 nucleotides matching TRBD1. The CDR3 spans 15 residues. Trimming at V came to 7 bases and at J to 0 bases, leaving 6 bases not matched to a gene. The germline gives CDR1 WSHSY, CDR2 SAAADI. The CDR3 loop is CASIEGDSSGNTIYF. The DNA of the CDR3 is TGCGCCAGCATCGAAGGGGACAGCTCTGGAAACACCATATATTTT.

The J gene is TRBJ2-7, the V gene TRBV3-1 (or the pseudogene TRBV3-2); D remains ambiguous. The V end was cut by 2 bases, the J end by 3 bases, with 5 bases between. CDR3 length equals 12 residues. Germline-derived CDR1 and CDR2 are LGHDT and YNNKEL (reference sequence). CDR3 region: CASSQSNYEQYF. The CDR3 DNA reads TGTGCCAGCAGCCAAAGTAACTACGAGCAGTACTTC.

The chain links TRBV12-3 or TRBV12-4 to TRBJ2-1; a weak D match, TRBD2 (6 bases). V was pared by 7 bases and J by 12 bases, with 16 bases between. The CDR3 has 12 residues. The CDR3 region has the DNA TGTGCCAGCACTCATAGCGGCCTTGGGCAGTTCTTC. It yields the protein CASTHSGLGQFF.

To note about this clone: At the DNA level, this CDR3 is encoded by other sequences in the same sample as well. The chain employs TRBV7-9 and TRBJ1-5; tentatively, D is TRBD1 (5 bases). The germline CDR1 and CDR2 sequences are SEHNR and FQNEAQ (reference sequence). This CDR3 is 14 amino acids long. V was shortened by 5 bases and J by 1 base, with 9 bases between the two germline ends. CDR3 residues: CASSLGQSNQPQHF. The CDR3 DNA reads TGTGCCAGCAGCCTTGGACAAAGCAATCAGCCCCAGCATTTT.

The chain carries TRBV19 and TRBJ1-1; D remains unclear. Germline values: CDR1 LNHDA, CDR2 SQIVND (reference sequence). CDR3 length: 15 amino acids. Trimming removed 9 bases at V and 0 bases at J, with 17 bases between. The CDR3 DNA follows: TGTGCCAGCCACGGTGGCCAGGTGATGAACACTGAAGCTTTCTTT. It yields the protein CASHGGQVMNTEAFF.

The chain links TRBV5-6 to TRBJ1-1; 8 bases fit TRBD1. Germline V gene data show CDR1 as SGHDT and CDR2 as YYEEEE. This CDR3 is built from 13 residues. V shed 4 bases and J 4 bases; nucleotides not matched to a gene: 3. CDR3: CASSITGGTEAFF. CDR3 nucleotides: TGTGCCAGCAGCATAACAGGGGGCACTGAAGCTTTCTTT.

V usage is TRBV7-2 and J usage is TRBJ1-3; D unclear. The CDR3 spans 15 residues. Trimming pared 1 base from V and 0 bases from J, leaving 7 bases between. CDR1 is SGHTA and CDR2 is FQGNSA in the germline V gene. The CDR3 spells CASSLEPGSGNTIYF. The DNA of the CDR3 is TGTGCCAGCAGCTTAGAGCCAGGCTCTGGAAACACCATATATTTT.

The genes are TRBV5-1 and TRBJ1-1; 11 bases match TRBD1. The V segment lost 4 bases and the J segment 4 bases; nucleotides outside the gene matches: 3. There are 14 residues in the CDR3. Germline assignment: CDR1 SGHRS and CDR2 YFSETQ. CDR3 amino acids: CASSTGTGGTEAFF. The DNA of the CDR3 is TGCGCCAGCAGCACCGGGACAGGGGGCACTGAAGCTTTCTTT.

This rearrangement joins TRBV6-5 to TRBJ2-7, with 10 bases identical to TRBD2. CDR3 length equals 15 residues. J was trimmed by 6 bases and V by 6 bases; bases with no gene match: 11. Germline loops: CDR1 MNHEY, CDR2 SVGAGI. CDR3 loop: CASSLQRGGPGEQYF. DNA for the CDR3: TGTGCCAGCAGCCTACAGCGGGGGGGCCCCGGCGAGCAGTACTTC.

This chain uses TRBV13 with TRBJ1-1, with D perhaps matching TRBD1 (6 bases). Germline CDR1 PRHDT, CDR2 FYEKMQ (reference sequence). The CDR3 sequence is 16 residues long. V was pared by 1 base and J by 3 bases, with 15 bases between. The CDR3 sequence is CASSLVWRGRDTEAFF. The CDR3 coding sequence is TGTGCCAGCAGCTTAGTTTGGCGGGGGCGAGACACTGAAGCTTTCTTT.

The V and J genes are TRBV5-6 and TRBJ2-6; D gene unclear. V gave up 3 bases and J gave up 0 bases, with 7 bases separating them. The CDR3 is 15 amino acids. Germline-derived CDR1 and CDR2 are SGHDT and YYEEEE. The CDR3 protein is CASSSDNSGANVLTF. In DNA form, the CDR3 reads TGTGCCAGCAGCTCCGACAACTCTGGGGCCAACGTCCTGACTTTC.

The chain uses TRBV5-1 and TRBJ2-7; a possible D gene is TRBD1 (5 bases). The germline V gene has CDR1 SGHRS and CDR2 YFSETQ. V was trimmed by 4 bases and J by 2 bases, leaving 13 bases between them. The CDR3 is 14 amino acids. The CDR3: CASSPGATAYEQYF. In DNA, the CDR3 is TGCGCCAGCAGCCCTGGGGCTACCGCCTACGAGCAGTACTTC.

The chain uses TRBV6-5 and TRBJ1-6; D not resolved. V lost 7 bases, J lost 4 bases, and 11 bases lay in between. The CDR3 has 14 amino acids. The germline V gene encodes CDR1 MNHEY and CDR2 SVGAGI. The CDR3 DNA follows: TGTGCCAGCATGCCGGCGGATTATAATTCACCCCTCCACTTT. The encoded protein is CASMPADYNSPLHF.

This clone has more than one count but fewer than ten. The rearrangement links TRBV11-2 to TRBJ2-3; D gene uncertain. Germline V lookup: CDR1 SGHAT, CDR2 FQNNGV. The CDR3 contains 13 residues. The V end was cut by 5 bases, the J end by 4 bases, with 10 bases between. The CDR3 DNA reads TGTGCCAGCAGCCCCAGCGCTTCAGATACGCAGTATTTT. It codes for CASSPSASDTQYF.